One TCR beta chain is described in this entry. The antigen is not known. This sample is part of a study of cytomegalovirus exposure and HLA in healthy donors. Study-level findings and limits: Indistinguishable V segments, including TRBV6-2 and TRBV6-3, were excluded. An Asian-associated ancestry cluster reportedly showed fewer N-insertions than the roughly 600-donor mean in a later analysis. About 90% or about 30% of the time was how often most TCR beta V segments were productive, according to an earlier analysis.

13 Jbeta primers and 60 Vbeta primers were used for the PCR. Study processing details: The authors later counted about 80 million unique TCR beta chains, some 10 million of them shared. Assay: immunoSEQ multiplex PCR; the TCRdb copy retains only in-frame clones and omits some. From that table come the V and J calls and clone size; the DNA was used to work out D and trimming. The sample includes about 300,000 clones, 86% of them seen just once. This CDR3 is 19 amino acids long. V shed 1 base and J 0 bases; nucleotides not matched to a gene: 14. Germline lookup yields CDR1 SEHNR and CDR2 FQNEAQ (reference sequence).

The sequenced material came from PBMCs. The rearrangement links TRBV7-9 to TRBJ2-7; 8 nucleotides agree with TRBD2. The receptor was isolated from a man aged 35 to 55 in good health and CMV-seropositive. The CDR3 coding sequence is TGTGCCAGCAGCTTAGGGGCGGGTCGGGAGGGCCTCCGCTCCTACGAGCAGTACTTC. Protein product: CASSLGAGREGLRSYEQYF.